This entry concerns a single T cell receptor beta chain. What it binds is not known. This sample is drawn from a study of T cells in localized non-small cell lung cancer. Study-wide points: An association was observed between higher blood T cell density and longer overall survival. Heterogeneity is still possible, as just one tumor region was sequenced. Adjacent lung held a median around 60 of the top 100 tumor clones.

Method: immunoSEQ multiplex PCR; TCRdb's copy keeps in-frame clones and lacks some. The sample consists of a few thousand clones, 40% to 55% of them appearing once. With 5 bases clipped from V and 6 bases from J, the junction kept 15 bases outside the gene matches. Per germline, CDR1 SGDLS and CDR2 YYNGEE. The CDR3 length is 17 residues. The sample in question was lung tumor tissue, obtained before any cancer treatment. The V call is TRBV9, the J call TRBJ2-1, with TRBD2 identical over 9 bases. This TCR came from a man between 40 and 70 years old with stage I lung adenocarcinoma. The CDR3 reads CASSALRAAGGPNEQFF. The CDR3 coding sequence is TGTGCCAGCAGTGCTCTAAGGGCAGCGGGAGGACCCAATGAGCAGTTCTTC.